These 5 T cell receptor beta chains were all obtained from the same sample, sequenced in a study of regulatory T cells in long-lasting Graves disease. CDR3-region Arm-PCR and iRepertoire HTBI primers produced the TCR beta libraries. Via MiXCR, TCRdb re-called the multiplex PCR reads, giving one row per CDR3 protein. The repertoire consists of about 660,000 distinct CDR3 sequences, with around 30% occurring once and the leading ten covering about two fifths. Time point noted: persistent/refractory GD, antithyroid drugs over 5 years with positive TRAb. PBMC-extracted RNA yielded the TCR library. Sequences were derived from peripheral blood mononuclear cells (PBMCs), sampled when the disease was refractory, from a patient treated with antithyroid drugs. The origin of the receptors is a female donor with Graves disease.

This rearrangement joins TRBV28 to TRBJ1-6; a possible D gene is TRBD1 (5 bases). The CDR3 runs to 16 residues. V shed 4 bases and J shed 7 bases, with 17 bases lying between them. CDR1 is MDHEN and CDR2 is SYDVKM in the germline V gene. The CDR3 region has the DNA TGTGCCAGCAGTTCCCCAGGACCAGGGCGGAATTCACCCCTCCACTTT. Its translation is CASSSPGPGRNSPLHF.

The gene calls are TRBV5-1 and TRBJ1-4; a possible D gene is TRBD1 (5 bases). The CDR3 is 17 residues long. V was trimmed by 2 bases and J by 0 bases, leaving 14 bases between them. In germline, CDR1 is SGHRS, CDR2 YFSETQ. CDR3 nucleotide sequence: TGCGCCAGCAGCTTAGATAGGGGTCTTGCAACTAATGAAAAACTGTTTTTT. Translating it yields CASSLDRGLATNEKLFF.

In this sample, this clonotype turned up many times. The rearrangement uses TRBV11-2 and TRBJ2-5; D perhaps matches TRBD2 (5 bases). The CDR3 has 15 amino acids. V was pared by 6 bases and J by 4 bases, with 18 bases between. Germline V gene lookup returns CDR1 SGHAT and CDR2 FQNNGV. CDR3 protein: CASSRKDGDLETQYF. CDR3 bases: TGTGCCAGCAGTCGGAAGGACGGGGATTTAGAGACCCAGTACTTC.

J is TRBJ1-2 and V is TRBV16; 8 nucleotides align to TRBD1. CDR3 length equals 14 residues. V gave up 0 bases and J gave up 8 bases; unmatched junction bases: 5. The germline gives CDR1 KGHSY, CDR2 FQNENV. CDR3 sequence (DNA): TGTGCCAGCAGCCAATCGGAGACAGGGGACGGCTACACCTTC. Translating it yields CASSQSETGDGYTF.

The table lists this clonotype with many counts. The chain couples TRBV20-1 to TRBJ1-2; possible D gene TRBD1, 5 bases. Germline assignment: CDR1 DFQATT and CDR2 SNEGSKA (reference sequence). The V gene lost 6 bases and the J gene lost 1 base, with 15 bases spanning the gap. CDR3 length: 14 amino acids. Written as DNA, the CDR3 is TGCAGTGCCTCAATGCCAGGGTATAACTATGGCTACACCTTC. Translation: CSASMPGYNYGYTF.